This TCR beta chain was captured in a study of T cells in Graves' hyperthyroidism and ophthalmopathy. Broader study findings: Blood shared most expanded thyroid clonotypes above 0.001.

Only one count was recorded for this clonotype. The antigen remains unidentified. The CDR3 regions of TCR beta were amplified from RNA transcripts. TCR CDR3 regions were first amplified by RT-PCR with HTBI primers. Via MiXCR, TCRdb re-called the multiplex PCR reads, giving one row per CDR3 protein. The sample holds roughly 100,000 distinct CDR3 sequences; roughly 56% are singletons and the top ten take less than 30%. This clonotype originated in a middle-aged woman with Graves' hyperthyroidism. The sample taken for sequencing was blood.

CDR3 protein: CAIAGQGATVLNTIYF. The CDR3 DNA is TGTGCCATCGCCGGACAGGGGGCGACTGTCTTAAACACCATATATTTT. V is TRBV6-6 and J is TRBJ1-3; TRBD1 matches at 11 bases. CDR3 size: 16 residues. The V segment lost 10 bases and the J segment 6 bases; nucleotides outside the gene matches: 14. CDR1 is MNHNY, CDR2 SVGAGI, per germline (reference sequence).